This is a list of T cell receptor beta chains from one sample in a study of cytomegalovirus exposure and HLA in healthy donors. Profiled with immunoSEQ multiplex PCR; TCRdb holds only in-frame clones, not every one. The sample records over 150,000 clones, about 90% being singletons. The sample consisted of PBMCs. These receptors all come from a girl less than two years old in good health and CMV-seronegative. Each CDR3 is given with its conserved first and last residue. Each record gives: clone size, V gene, J gene, D gene, CDR3 protein, CDR3 DNA. The D gene is left open where the match is weak. Not every row has a clone size; where given, it reads once, few, many or a size class.

abundance: NA
v_gene: TRBV6-1
j_gene: TRBJ1-6
d_gene: NA
CDR3aa: CASSTDYNSPLHF
CDR3nt: TGTGCCAGCAGTACAGACTATAATTCACCCCTCCACTTT

abundance: once
v_gene: TRBV29-1
j_gene: TRBJ2-2
d_gene: NA
CDR3aa: CSVEIRGKGTGELFF
CDR3nt: TGCAGCGTTGAAATTCGCGGGAAGGGCACCGGGGAGCTGTTTTTT

abundance: NA
v_gene: TRBV11-2
j_gene: TRBJ1-3
d_gene: NA
CDR3aa: CASSLFRGYTGNTIYF
CDR3nt: TGTGCCAGCAGCTTATTCCGGGGTTATACTGGAAACACCATATATTTT

abundance: once
v_gene: TRBV7-2
j_gene: TRBJ2-7
d_gene: TRBD2
CDR3aa: CASSQSGRGYEQYF
CDR3nt: TGTGCCAGCAGCCAAAGCGGGAGGGGGTACGAGCAGTACTTC

abundance: NA
v_gene: TRBV19
j_gene: TRBJ2-3
d_gene: NA
CDR3aa: CASSISVTDTQYF
CDR3nt: TGTGCCAGTAGTATATCTGTTACAGATACGCAGTATTTT

abundance: NA
v_gene: TRBV5-1
j_gene: TRBJ2-7
d_gene: NA
CDR3aa: CASSLAGGYSYEQYF
CDR3nt: TGCGCCAGCAGCTTGGCCGGCGGGTATTCCTACGAGCAGTACTTC

abundance: NA
v_gene: TRBV6-1
j_gene: TRBJ2-7
d_gene: NA
CDR3aa: CASAFGGFYEQYF
CDR3nt: TGTGCCAGTGCCTTCGGGGGTTTCTACGAGCAGTACTTC

abundance: NA
v_gene: TRBV4-2
j_gene: TRBJ2-7
d_gene: TRBD1
CDR3aa: CASSQASQGALSYEQYF
CDR3nt: TGTGCCAGCAGCCAAGCTTCGCAGGGGGCCCTCTCCTACGAGCAGTACTTC

abundance: NA
v_gene: TRBV6-1
j_gene: TRBJ1-2
d_gene: TRBD1
CDR3aa: CASSETGFGYTF
CDR3nt: TGTGCCAGCAGCGAGACAGGGTTTGGCTACACCTTC

abundance: NA
v_gene: TRBV18
j_gene: TRBJ1-2
d_gene: NA
CDR3aa: CASSPSDYGYTF
CDR3nt: TGTGCCAGCTCACCATCTGACTATGGCTACACCTTC

abundance: NA
v_gene: TRBV5-6
j_gene: TRBJ1-2
d_gene: NA
CDR3aa: CASSLAQGTIYGYTF
CDR3nt: TGTGCCAGCAGCCTGGCACAGGGAACCATCTATGGCTACACCTTC

abundance: NA
v_gene: TRBV20-1
j_gene: TRBJ2-1
d_gene: NA
CDR3aa: CSGRGDNEQFF
CDR3nt: TGCAGTGGGAGGGGCGACAATGAGCAGTTCTTC

abundance: NA
v_gene: TRBV5-1
j_gene: TRBJ1-5
d_gene: TRBD1
CDR3aa: CASSPGQGDQPQHF
CDR3nt: TGCGCCAGCAGCCCCGGACAGGGTGATCAGCCCCAGCATTTT

abundance: NA
v_gene: TRBV7-2
j_gene: TRBJ1-5
d_gene: TRBD1
CDR3aa: CASSSGQGNQPQHF
CDR3nt: TGTGCCAGCAGCTCGGGACAGGGGAACCAGCCCCAGCATTTT

abundance: NA
v_gene: TRBV30
j_gene: TRBJ2-7
d_gene: TRBD1
CDR3aa: CAWSVGIHRGREYEQYF
CDR3nt: TGTGCCTGGAGTGTAGGGATTCACAGGGGCCGAGAATACGAGCAGTACTTC

abundance: once
v_gene: TRBV6-5
j_gene: TRBJ1-4
d_gene: NA
CDR3aa: CASSPTVTNEKLFF
CDR3nt: TGTGCCAGCAGTCCGACTGTAACTAATGAAAAACTGTTTTTT

abundance: few
v_gene: TRBV5-1
j_gene: TRBJ2-5
d_gene: NA
CDR3aa: CASSLEAPTGETQYF
CDR3nt: TGCGCCAGCAGCTTGGAGGCCCCCACGGGGGAGACCCAGTACTTC

abundance: NA
v_gene: TRBV7-8
j_gene: TRBJ1-1
d_gene: NA
CDR3aa: CASSSIRREYVNTEAFF
CDR3nt: TGTGCCAGCAGCTCGATACGCAGGGAATATGTGAACACTGAAGCTTTCTTT

abundance: NA
v_gene: TRBV30
j_gene: TRBJ2-5
d_gene: NA
CDR3aa: CAWSPPNRIARETQYF
CDR3nt: TGTGCCTGGAGTCCGCCCAACAGAATCGCCCGAGAGACCCAGTACTTC

abundance: NA
v_gene: TRBV11-2
j_gene: TRBJ2-7
d_gene: NA
CDR3aa: CASSPRGAQLHEQYF
CDR3nt: TGTGCCAGCAGCCCCCGGGGGGCCCAACTCCACGAGCAGTACTTC

abundance: NA
v_gene: TRBV7-2
j_gene: TRBJ2-1
d_gene: NA
CDR3aa: CASSLGLPGNNEQFF
CDR3nt: TGTGCCAGCAGCCTAGGACTGCCAGGGAACAATGAGCAGTTCTTC

abundance: NA
v_gene: TRBV9
j_gene: TRBJ2-5
d_gene: NA
CDR3aa: CASSVVPGRQETQYF
CDR3nt: TGTGCCAGCAGCGTAGTTCCTGGCAGACAAGAGACCCAGTACTTC

abundance: once
v_gene: TRBV2
j_gene: TRBJ2-7
d_gene: TRBD1
CDR3aa: CASSDRQGSDEQYF
CDR3nt: TGTGCCAGCAGTGATCGACAGGGGTCGGACGAGCAGTACTTC

abundance: NA
v_gene: TRBV30
j_gene: TRBJ2-4
d_gene: TRBD1
CDR3aa: CAWDRVAKNIQYF
CDR3nt: TGTGCCTGGGACAGGGTGGCCAAAAACATTCAGTACTTC

abundance: once
v_gene: TRBV11-2
j_gene: TRBJ1-1
d_gene: NA
CDR3aa: CASSLGRQVPNTEAFF
CDR3nt: TGTGCCAGCAGCTTAGGGCGACAGGTTCCGAACACTGAAGCTTTCTTT

abundance: NA
v_gene: TRBV6-5
j_gene: TRBJ2-1
d_gene: TRBD2
CDR3aa: CASSYSETSGNNEQFF
CDR3nt: TGTGCCAGCAGTTACTCGGAGACTAGCGGAAACAATGAGCAGTTCTTC

abundance: NA
v_gene: TRBV5-1
j_gene: TRBJ1-2
d_gene: NA
CDR3aa: CASSPYNYGYTF
CDR3nt: TGCGCCAGCAGCCCCTACAACTATGGCTACACCTTC

abundance: NA
v_gene: TRBV7-8
j_gene: TRBJ1-1
d_gene: NA
CDR3aa: CASSPNQGLDTEAFF
CDR3nt: TGTGCCAGCAGCCCTAACCAGGGTCTGGACACTGAAGCTTTCTTT

abundance: NA
v_gene: TRBV27
j_gene: TRBJ1-6
d_gene: TRBD1
CDR3aa: CASSYSGGVYSPLHF
CDR3nt: TGTGCCAGCAGTTACTCAGGGGGCGTCTATTCACCCCTCCACTTT

abundance: NA
v_gene: TRBV14
j_gene: TRBJ2-7
d_gene: NA
CDR3aa: CASSQESHRAPYEQYF
CDR3nt: TGTGCCAGCAGCCAAGAAAGTCACAGGGCCCCTTACGAGCAGTACTTC

abundance: NA
v_gene: TRBV19
j_gene: TRBJ2-4
d_gene: NA
CDR3aa: CASRSGEFEKNIQYF
CDR3nt: TGTGCCAGTAGATCGGGGGAATTTGAAAAAAACATTCAGTACTTC

abundance: NA
v_gene: TRBV5-1
j_gene: TRBJ1-1
d_gene: NA
CDR3aa: CASSSHTGGPTEAFF
CDR3nt: TGCGCCAGCAGCTCCCATACCGGGGGACCCACTGAAGCTTTCTTT

abundance: NA
v_gene: TRBV7-2
j_gene: TRBJ2-1
d_gene: TRBD2
CDR3aa: CASSFTGLAGWGYNEQFF
CDR3nt: TGTGCCAGCAGCTTTACCGGACTAGCGGGGTGGGGATACAATGAGCAGTTCTTC

abundance: NA
v_gene: TRBV5-1
j_gene: TRBJ1-4
d_gene: NA
CDR3aa: CASSLAMAGTNEKLFF
CDR3nt: TGCGCCAGCAGCTTGGCCATGGCAGGGACTAATGAAAAACTGTTTTTT

abundance: NA
v_gene: TRBV30
j_gene: TRBJ2-7
d_gene: TRBD1
CDR3aa: CAWNTGQGLDEQYF
CDR3nt: TGTGCCTGGAATACGGGACAGGGTTTAGACGAGCAGTACTTC

abundance: NA
v_gene: TRBV7-8
j_gene: TRBJ2-3
d_gene: TRBD2
CDR3aa: CASSLEIAGSSTDTQYF
CDR3nt: TGTGCCAGCAGCTTGGAAATAGCGGGTAGTAGCACAGATACGCAGTATTTT

abundance: NA
v_gene: TRBV7-7
j_gene: TRBJ2-5
d_gene: NA
CDR3aa: CASSGFRGTQYF
CDR3nt: TGTGCCAGCAGCGGGTTCCGGGGGACCCAGTACTTC

abundance: NA
v_gene: TRBV5-1
j_gene: TRBJ1-1
d_gene: TRBD1
CDR3aa: CASSTDREMNTEAFF
CDR3nt: TGCGCCAGCAGCACGGACAGGGAAATGAACACTGAAGCTTTCTTT

abundance: NA
v_gene: TRBV21-1
j_gene: TRBJ2-7
d_gene: NA
CDR3aa: CARAGGPGTYEQYF
CDR3nt: TGTGCCAGAGCGGGAGGGCCAGGAACCTACGAGCAGTACTTC

abundance: NA
v_gene: TRBV27
j_gene: TRBJ2-3
d_gene: NA
CDR3aa: CASIQLGGRTDTQYF
CDR3nt: TGTGCCAGCATCCAGCTCGGGGGGCGAACAGATACGCAGTATTTT

abundance: NA
v_gene: TRBV4-2
j_gene: TRBJ1-1
d_gene: NA
CDR3aa: CASSQERLGSMNTEAFF
CDR3nt: TGTGCCAGCAGCCAAGAACGTCTCGGGAGCATGAACACTGAAGCTTTCTTT

abundance: NA
v_gene: TRBV2
j_gene: TRBJ2-1
d_gene: NA
CDR3aa: CASSEQAISSNEQFF
CDR3nt: TGTGCCAGCAGTGAGCAGGCGATTAGTTCCAATGAGCAGTTCTTC

abundance: NA
v_gene: TRBV19
j_gene: TRBJ2-7
d_gene: TRBD1
CDR3aa: CASSVGTGIFSYEQYF
CDR3nt: TGTGCCAGTAGTGTAGGGACAGGGATCTTCTCCTACGAGCAGTACTTC